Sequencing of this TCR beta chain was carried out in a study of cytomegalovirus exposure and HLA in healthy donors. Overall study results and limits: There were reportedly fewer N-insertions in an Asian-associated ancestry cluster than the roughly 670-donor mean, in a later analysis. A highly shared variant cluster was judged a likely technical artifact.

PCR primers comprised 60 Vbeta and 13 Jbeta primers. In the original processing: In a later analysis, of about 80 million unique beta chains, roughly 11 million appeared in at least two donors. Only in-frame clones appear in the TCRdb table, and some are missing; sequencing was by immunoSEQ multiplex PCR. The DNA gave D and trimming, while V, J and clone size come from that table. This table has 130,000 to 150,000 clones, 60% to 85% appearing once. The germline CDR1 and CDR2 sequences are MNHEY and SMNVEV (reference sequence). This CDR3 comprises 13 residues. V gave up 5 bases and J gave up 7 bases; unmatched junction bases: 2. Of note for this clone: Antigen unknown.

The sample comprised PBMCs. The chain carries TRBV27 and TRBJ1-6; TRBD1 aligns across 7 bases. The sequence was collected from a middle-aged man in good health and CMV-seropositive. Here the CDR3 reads CASSPRGNSPLHF. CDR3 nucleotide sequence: TGTGCCAGCAGTCCCAGGGGGAATTCACCCCTCCACTTT.